This T cell receptor beta chain was sequenced in a study of blood T cells in healthy people across ages. Trimming took off 2 bases at V and 4 bases at J, with 13 bases between the two ends. The CDR3 covers 14 residues. Germline values: CDR1 DFQATT, CDR2 SNEGSKA (reference sequence). Overall study results and limits: Diversity of TCR beta per million T cells declined in a roughly linear way with age. More naive CD4+ cells and higher diversity were found in long-lived than in aged donors.

The authors ran a second PCR of about 6 to 11 cycles using a sample-barcoded 5' primer and a J-beta primer mix. Via MiXCR, TCRdb re-called the 5' RACE reads, giving one row per CDR3 protein. This table has roughly 800,000 distinct CDR3 sequences, 20% to 25% appearing once. This clonotype was seen more than once but under ten times. Its antigen is unknown. These data also formed part of another study, on T cells of mothers and their children. From that paper: A few healthy Caucasian mothers gave samples, and so did their six children.

The V gene is TRBV20-1, the J gene TRBJ2-3, with D perhaps TRBD2 (6 bases). The sample comprised blood. This sequence was found in a boy aged 10-17 years in good health. CDR3 amino acids: CSARSPSDSDTQYF. CDR3 nucleotides: TGCAGTGCTAGATCCCCTAGCGACTCAGATACGCAGTATTTT.